Listed here are 4 T cell receptor beta chains from one sample, sequenced in a study of OX40 agonist ivuxolimab in advanced cancers. The repertoire was sequenced with immunoSEQ multiplex PCR; TCRdb's copy has only in-frame clones and lacks some. The table has 55,000 to 60,000 clones, just under 85% seen once; the top ten hold approximately 3%. The material was CD4+ or CD8+ T cells sorted from blood, obtained in a trial of the OX40 agonist ivuxolimab. All receptors come from an adult with an advanced solid tumor such as melanoma, head and neck, liver or kidney cancer.

The CDR3: CASSRDFSSYNEQFF. The DNA of the CDR3 is TGTGCCAGCAGCAGGGACTTTAGCTCCTACAATGAGCAGTTCTTC. This chain links TRBV5-4 with TRBJ2-1; maybe TRBD2 (6 bases). Germline loops: CDR1 SGHNT, CDR2 YYREEE (reference sequence). Between the trimmed V and J ends, which lost 4 bases and 0 bases, there was a span of 11 bases. The CDR3 is made up of 15 amino acids.

The chain uses TRBV7-9 and TRBJ1-1; possibly TRBD1 for D (6 bases). The CDR3 has 15 amino acids. The germline CDR1 and CDR2 sequences are SEHNR and FQNEAQ (reference sequence). Trimming left V 1 base short and J 4 bases short, with 13 bases between. CDR3 nucleotides: TGTGCCAGCAGCTTAGGAGGGGGACGGGCCACTGAAGCTTTCTTT. Protein product: CASSLGGGRATEAFF. The full variable domain, completed using reference TRBV7-9 and TRBJ1-1, is DTGVSQNPRHKITKRGQNVTFRCDPISEHNRLYWYRQTLGQGPEFLTYFQNEAQLEKSRLLSDRFSAERPKGSFSTLEIQRTEQGDSAMYLCASSLGGGRATEAFFGQGTRLTVV.

This clone has a handful of counts. This chain uses TRBV14 with TRBJ2-7, with 10 nucleotides matching TRBD1. The CDR3 loop spans 14 amino acids. CDR1 is SGHDN, CDR2 FVKESK, per germline. V lost 6 bases and J lost 3; bases outside the gene matches: 5. CDR3 coding DNA: TGTGCCAGCAGTAGGACAGGGGGTAGCTACGAGCAGTACTTC. Its translation is CASSRTGGSYEQYF.

The chain joins TRBV25-1 to TRBJ1-2; D might be TRBD1 (5 bases). The length of the CDR3 is 12 residues. CDR1 and CDR2 (germline): MGHDK, SYGVNS. V was clipped by 4 bases and J by 11 bases, with 14 bases between them. CDR3 in amino acids: CASSVHGAKYTF. The CDR3 region has the DNA TGTGCCAGCAGTGTACATGGGGCTAAATACACCTTC.